This TCR beta chain was recorded in a study of blood T cell repertoires in COVID-19 (dated by TCRdb to about 2020). About the investigation overall: The collaborator samples originated in the United States, Italy and Spain and spanned the acute and convalescent phases of COVID-19. The samples were drawn from two sources: the first 160 participants of the ongoing ImmuneRACE study, and about 1,300 subjects contributed by 6 global collaborators. A de-identified subject ID, COVID-19 status, age in years and sex were almost always included in the sample metadata. The repertoires were released in a freely available public database intended as a resource for research on the immune response to SARS-CoV-2. The prospective study material was composed of cDNA or gDNA derived from T cells, B-cell-depleted T cells, or PBMCs. The dataset comprised deeply sampled blood TCRbeta repertoires from subjects exposed to, actively infected with, or recovered from COVID-19. Where available, HLA class I and class II types were obtained from metadata supplied by the sample provider rather than from assay-based typing.

Overall results and qualifications from the work: How much clinical and demographic metadata was included differed by source and by participant, and the metadata was provided uncurated.

Of note for this clone: The antigen this receptor binds is unknown. No much larger clone exists at a distance of one base, and base qualities are not known.

Trimmed from V: 0 bases; trimmed from J: 0 bases; junction bases lacking a gene match: 8. The germline V gene (reference sequence) sets CDR1 to LGHDT and CDR2 to YNNKEL. The CDR3, cysteine through phenylalanine, is 18 amino acids long. The only DNA kept is the CDR3, 54 bases in frame from the first base. TCRbeta CDR3 regions were amplified from genomic DNA by means of the immunoSEQ Assay, a bias-controlled multiplex PCR. In the authors' own workflow: Nucleated cell counts per sample were estimated from amplification of reference gene primers within the assay. Sequence reads were collapsed and filtered to measure the absolute abundance of every unique TCRbeta CDR3 rearrangement. For each sample, productive Simpson clonality was calculated as the square root of Simpson's diversity index over productive rearrangements. Held by TCRdb, this immuneACCESS table contains in-frame sequences only and omits some clones. Under half of the omission traces to an unresolved V gene where checked; the cause of the rest is unknown. V and J calls and clone size follow that table, whereas D and trimming were derived from the DNA. Counted in this sample were around 150,000 clones; over 85% of them appeared once. The ten largest account for roughly 4.5% of the sample.

Whole blood was collected in K2EDTA tubes by collaborating institutions according to the institutions' own protocols. For TCRbeta analysis, collaborators shipped samples as frozen whole blood, isolated PBMCs, or DNA extracted from either of those sample types. This receptor was obtained from a woman aged 45-60 years with acute or convalescent COVID-19. The chain is made from TRBV3-1 (or the pseudogene TRBV3-2) and TRBJ1-5, and 7 bases in between align with TRBD1. Sequencing was carried out using peripheral blood. CDR3 reads: CASSQERGTDDSNQPQHF. The nucleotides are TGTGCCAGCAGCCAAGAGCGCGGGACAGATGATAGCAATCAGCCCCAGCATTTT.